The rows below give T cell receptor beta chains drawn from one sample of a study of blood T cells in healthy people across ages. Via MiXCR, TCRdb re-called the 5' RACE reads, giving one row per CDR3 protein. The sample lists about 580,000 distinct CDR3 sequences, around 48% occurring once. The sample consisted of blood. These receptors originate from a man at least 80 years old in good health. Both conserved end residues are part of each CDR3. The D gene is left open where the match is weak. Size tells how often a clone was seen (once, few, many) or the class of an expanded clone, and some rows leave it out.

-	TRBJ2-1	TRBD2	TRBV4-2	TGTGCCAGCAGCCAAGATTCATTAGTGGGAGGGCCGATCTATGAGCAGTTCTTC	CASSQDSLVGGPIYEQFF
few	TRBJ1-1	-	TRBV12-3/TRBV12-4	TGTGCCAGCGCTGCAGCCCTGAACACTGAAGCTTTCTTT	CASAAALNTEAFF
-	TRBJ2-3	-	TRBV5-5	TGTGCCAGCAGCTTTCGTCAAGACACAGATACGCAGTATTTT	CASSFRQDTDTQYF
-	TRBJ2-1	-	TRBV25-1	TGTGCCAGCAACTTACAAGGTGAGCAGTTCTTC	CASNLQGEQFF
-	TRBJ2-6	TRBD1	TRBV9	TGTGCCAGCAGCAGCAGGGGACAGGGGGCCTCTGGGGCCAACGTCCTGACTTTC	CASSSRGQGASGANVLTF
-	TRBJ2-3	-	TRBV11-2	TGTGCCAGCAGCAATCCCCCGGGGGAGCAGTATTTT	CASSNPPGEQYF
-	TRBJ1-2	-	TRBV20-1	TGCAGTGCCAGCCATCATGACTATGGCTACACCTTC	CSASHHDYGYTF
few	TRBJ2-7	TRBD1	TRBV4-2	TGTGCCAGCAGCCAAGGCCTAGACAGGGGAGTCTACGAGCAGTACTTC	CASSQGLDRGVYEQYF
-	TRBJ2-5	-	TRBV28	TGTGCCAGCAGTTTTAGTCGCCGGGGTTCGCAGACCCAGTACTTC	CASSFSRRGSQTQYF
many	TRBJ2-1	-	TRBV6-5	TGTGCCAGCAGTCGCGGGGTTAATGAGCAGTTCTTC	CASSRGVNEQFF
-	TRBJ2-2	-	TRBV6-5	TGTGCCAGCAGTCAAGGGAGCACCGGGGAGCTGTTTTTT	CASSQGSTGELFF
-	TRBJ1-1	-	TRBV28	TGTGCCAGCAGTTCTACCTTAGGGATGAACACTGAAGCTTTCTTT	CASSSTLGMNTEAFF
-	TRBJ2-5	TRBD2	TRBV10-2	TGCGCCAGCAGGGATACAACTAGCGGGGGGGGAAAGACCCAGTACTTC	CASRDTTSGGGKTQYF
-	TRBJ1-5	TRBD1	TRBV20-1	TGCAGTGCTAGACCTAGCGGTTTGGGACAGGGAACGACTGGCAATCAGCCCCAGCATTTT	CSARPSGLGQGTTGNQPQHF
many	TRBJ2-1	-	TRBV6-6	TGTGCCAGCAGTTGGGGAGATAGCGGAGGTTGGAATGAGCAGTTCTTC	CASSWGDSGGWNEQFF
-	TRBJ2-2	TRBD2	TRBV12-3/TRBV12-4	TGTGCCAGCAGTTCCGGACTAGCAGTGAACACCGGGGAGCTGTTTTTT	CASSSGLAVNTGELFF
few	TRBJ2-1	-	TRBV7-8	TGTGCCAGCAGCTCGCCAAAATACAATGAGCAGTTCTTC	CASSSPKYNEQFF
few	TRBJ2-1	TRBD1	TRBV5-1	TGCGCCAGCAGAACGGGACAGGGCACATACAATGAGCAGTTCTTC	CASRTGQGTYNEQFF
few	TRBJ2-7	-	TRBV9	TGTGCCAGCAGCGTAGAAAGGGGTTCCCACGAGCAGTACTTC	CASSVERGSHEQYF
-	TRBJ1-5	-	TRBV28	TGTGCCAGCAGTGTAATGGCAGGGAAAGCCGATCAGTCCCAGCATTTT	CASSVMAGKADQSQHF
-	TRBJ2-7	-	TRBV5-1	TGCGCCAGCAGCTTGGAACGACTAGTGGGAGTCCCGGACGAGCAGTACTTC	CASSLERLVGVPDEQYF
few	TRBJ2-3	TRBD2	TRBV7-2	TGTGCCAGCAGCTCCAGACTAGCCCAGGACTTGGATACGCAGTATTTT	CASSSRLAQDLDTQYF
few	TRBJ2-1	TRBD1	TRBV10-3	TGTGCCATCAGTGGACAGGGGGACATCAATGAGCAGTTCTTC	CAISGQGDINEQFF
few	TRBJ2-4	-	TRBV6-2/TRBV6-3	TGTGCCAGCAGTTACTCGAGATGGTTACTTACGAAAAACATTCAGTACTTC	CASSYSRWLLTKNIQYF
many	TRBJ2-4	-	TRBV6-6	TGTGCCAGCAGTTCGCCGGGGCTCAAAAACATTCAGTACTTC	CASSSPGLKNIQYF
few	TRBJ2-1	-	TRBV12-3/TRBV12-4	TGTGCCAGCAGCCAACCCCCGGGCGATGAGCAGTTCTTC	CASSQPPGDEQFF
-	TRBJ1-4	TRBD1	TRBV29-1	TGCAGCGTAGGGACAGGGGGCGATGAAAAACTGTTTTTT	CSVGTGGDEKLFF
-	TRBJ2-1	-	TRBV7-2	TGTGCCAGCAGCTTTAGGAGACTAGGGGGCCACAATGAGCAGTTCTTC	CASSFRRLGGHNEQFF
-	TRBJ2-5	-	TRBV6-2/TRBV6-3	TGTGCCAGCAGTTACCGGCTAGCCGAAGAGACCCAGTACTTC	CASSYRLAEETQYF
-	TRBJ1-2	-	TRBV7-8	TGTGCCAGCAGCTCCTTCCGGAGCAGGGCTAGGGGCTATGGCTACACCTTC	CASSSFRSRARGYGYTF
few	TRBJ1-2	-	TRBV29-1	TGCAGCGTACCAATGTCGGGGGGGTATGGCTACACCTTC	CSVPMSGGYGYTF
few	TRBJ2-1	TRBD2	TRBV9	TGTGCCAGCAGCCCACGGACTAGCGGGGGTCCGGGTGAGCAGTTCTTC	CASSPRTSGGPGEQFF
few	TRBJ2-5	TRBD2	TRBV3-1	TGTGCCACGCAGGTCGGACTAGCGGAAGAGACCCAGTACTTC	CATQVGLAEETQYF
-	TRBJ2-3	-	TRBV6-2/TRBV6-3	TGTGCCAGCAGCCACCCGGATACGCAGTATTTT	CASSHPDTQYF
-	TRBJ1-6	-	TRBV10-3	TGTGCCATCAAGGACAGAACGGATTCACCCCTCCACTTT	CAIKDRTDSPLHF
-	TRBJ2-1	-	TRBV20-1	TGCAGTGCTAGATATCCCTGGTTGGCGGAGAACAATGAGCAGTTCTTC	CSARYPWLAENNEQFF
-	TRBJ1-5	-	TRBV4-1	TGCGCCAGCAGCCAAGATCCGAGTCAGCCCCAGCATTTT	CASSQDPSQPQHF
many	TRBJ2-5	TRBD2	TRBV12-3/TRBV12-4	TGTGCCAGCAGCACCCCTTCTTCCGGGGGGGCGCAAGAGACCCAGTACTTC	CASSTPSSGGAQETQYF
few	TRBJ1-1	-	TRBV20-1	TGCAGTGCTAGCAGGGAGGTTGGGGCTTTCTTT	CSASREVGAFF
-	TRBJ2-3	-	TRBV5-1	TGCGTCAGCAGTCATGGGGAAGGAGGGCCGGGAGATACGCAGTATTTT	CVSSHGEGGPGDTQYF